This T cell receptor beta chain is from a study of graft-versus-host responses after intestinal transplantation. Germline CDR1 SGHRS, CDR2 YFSETQ. This CDR3 contains 19 residues. Trimming cost V 9 bases and J 2 bases; bases outside gene matches: 21. The study's findings and limits: Graft-versus-host to host-versus-graft clonal ratios in allografts were high in patients with graft-donor T cell macrochimerism.

Profiled with immunoSEQ multiplex PCR; TCRdb holds only in-frame clones, not every one. The sample lists around 19,000 clones, about two fifths seen once, with approximately 0.84% in the top ten. This receptor was taken from a human patient who received an intestinal transplant. Sequencing used alloreactive CD4+ T cells from a mixed lymphocyte reaction culture, obtained before intestinal transplant. Subset denoted: CFSE-low proliferating T cells sorted from roughly six-day pre-transplant mixed lymphocyte reaction (GvH or HvG direction). The chain has TRBV5-1 and TRBJ2-7; 12 bases fit TRBD1. DNA of the CDR3: TGCGCCACCCACTGTCGAGTCGGGACAGGGGGCTCACAGACCTACGAGCAGTACTTC. Translated: CATHCRVGTGGSQTYEQYF.